The rows below give T cell receptor beta chains drawn from one sample of a study of T cell repertoires in cytomegalovirus infection. TCRdb reprocessed the reads via MiXCR and lists one record per CDR3 protein. The profile shows hundreds of thousands of distinct CDR3 sequences, about 30% of them singletons. These receptors' targets are unknown. The sequencing here drew on cultured PBMCs, taken from culture after CMV antigen stimulation. Source of these receptors: a human donor in good health (CMV status not recorded). Some clones in this sample may be carry-over from other donors' samples. The conserved cysteine and the conserved F or W are not part of the CDR3 here. D genes are given only for firm matches.

D | V | CDR3
NA | TRBV6-5 | ASSYGRGSYNSPLH
NA | TRBV5-4 | ASSLVPLQTDTQY
TRBD2 | TRBV6-5 | ASSYLGLADPTDTQY
NA | TRBV19 | ASSIWGRDRSLDTQY
NA | TRBV7-8 | ASSLGAGDNSPLH
NA | TRBV11-2 | ASSAWPGAGTEAF
NA | TRBV28 | ASSGARGSYNSPLH
NA | TRBV12-3/TRBV12-4 | ASTRQVGYEQY
TRBD2 | TRBV4-2 | ASSLLAGDFTDTQY
NA | TRBV7-2 | ASSSRPAQETQY
NA | TRBV19 | ASDWQRDQPQH
TRBD2 | TRBV7-2 | ASSPRLSGGGTGELF
NA | TRBV5-1 | ASTPMGPNTDTQY
NA | TRBV7-2 | ASSSGPASDNEQF
NA | TRBV27 | ASSSEGWGDQPQH
NA | TRBV6-5 | ASSLARPSTDTQY
NA | TRBV4-1 | ASSLLDAGRLNEKLF
NA | TRBV7-2 | ASSLGGGPGEKLF
NA | TRBV2 | ASSEAGRNEKLF
NA | TRBV4-1 | ASSPNRGVRNTEAF
NA | TRBV27 | ASRMRGDYSYEQY
TRBD2 | TRBV11-2 | ASSGLAGGTSTDTQY
NA | TRBV12-3/TRBV12-4 | ASSLGAGPMNTEAF
NA | TRBV7-9 | ASSSWTNYNEQF
TRBD1 | TRBV7-2 | ASSLARTGAYEQY
TRBD2 | TRBV20-1 | SASGGASYNEQF
NA | TRBV4-2 | ASSQGTSTDTQY
NA | TRBV6-1 | ASSEAWGALPPYNEQF
TRBD2 | TRBV4-1 | ASGAGGGTGELF
TRBD2 | TRBV10-3 | AISEGTRGTGELF
NA | TRBV7-2 | ASSLAGEVSYNEQF
NA | TRBV7-2 | ASGRQGLGNTEAF
TRBD1 | TRBV28 | ASSQTGTGGNTIY
TRBD2 | TRBV4-1 | ASSQSTSGGSTGELF
TRBD2 | TRBV4-1 | ASSQEQGLAGDPNIQY
NA | TRBV7-6 | ASSLTREWRSPLH
NA | TRBV5-6 | ASSPRTSSGNTIY
NA | TRBV7-2 | ASTDRSSGNTIY
NA | TRBV19 | ASSAGGVIYGYT
NA | TRBV19 | ASSMTTETGETQY
NA | TRBV12-3/TRBV12-4 | ASSPHDLHSSYEQY
NA | TRBV7-2 | ASSFGGRAETQY
TRBD1 | TRBV28 | ASSRAGTGFYEQY
TRBD1 | TRBV7-9 | ASSQRQGAWVTEAF
TRBD1 | TRBV12-3/TRBV12-4 | ASSPRTGGYEQY
NA | TRBV7-6 | ASSRGPNQETQY
TRBD2 | TRBV12-3/TRBV12-4 | ASSLWAGDNEQF
NA | TRBV19 | ASSPPAGSSYNEQF
NA | TRBV4-1 | ASSLQPHSGNTIY
NA | TRBV11-2 | ASSPVDSYSNQPQH
NA | TRBV27 | ASSPLSGFGDTQY
NA | TRBV20-1 | SAGGLNSYEQY
NA | TRBV15 | ATSRDLVAGNTDTQY
NA | TRBV19 | ASSISILNIDEQF
NA | TRBV7-2 | ASSYRGGQESSQPQH